These 8 T cell receptor beta chains were all obtained from the same sample, sequenced in a study of CD8+ T cells in alopecia areata. Reverse transcription of extracted RNA yielded cDNA, which provided the sequencing template. This table comes from immunoSEQ multiplex PCR, and its TCRdb copy is limited to in-frame clones, with some not included. Seen here are 150,000 to 200,000 clones, approximately 62% observed once, and the top ten hold approximately 14%. Treatment: oral pan-JAK inhibitor, 5-10 mg twice daily. The sample in question was CD4+ T cells sorted from blood, obtained at week 24, from a patient treated with tofacitinib. The receptors originated from a human donor with alopecia areata.

The CDR3 nucleotides read TGTGCCAGCAGCCCCGGGGGAGGCGCAGAGACCCAGTACTTC. Encoded protein: CASSPGGGAETQYF. The rearrangement joins TRBV7-2 to TRBJ2-5; D may be TRBD2 (6 bases). V was trimmed by 5 bases and J by 4 bases, leaving 14 bases between them. The CDR3 is 14 amino acids. Germline CDR1 SGHTA, CDR2 FQGNSA.

This clone was picked up a small number of times. The chain recombines TRBV30 with TRBJ1-5, with 7 nucleotides matching TRBD1. The CDR3 has 13 amino acids. Unmatched junction bases numbered 3, after V lost 1 base and J lost 6 bases. Germline V gene lookup returns CDR1 GTSNPN and CDR2 SVGIG (reference sequence). CDR3 residues: CAWSGQGGQPQHF. CDR3 in DNA: TGTGCCTGGAGTGGACAGGGAGGTCAGCCCCAGCATTTT.

In this sample, this clone turned up a few times. The same CDR3 arises from other DNA sequences in this sample as well. CDR3 DNA: TGTGCCATCAGTGAGACAGGGGGCGGCACTGAAGCTTTCTTT. Its translation is CAISETGGGTEAFF. This chain links TRBV10-3 with TRBJ1-1; TRBD1 aligns across 9 bases. V shed 2 bases, J shed 4 bases, and the junction held 2 bases outside the gene matches. Per the germline V gene, CDR1 is ENHRY and CDR2 is SYGVKD. CDR3 size: 14 residues.

The chain combines TRBV29-1 with TRBJ2-3; 8 nucleotides match TRBD2. V lost 7 bases and J lost 0; bases outside the gene matches: 9. CDR1 and CDR2 from the germline V gene are SQVTM and ANQGSEA. This CDR3 has 15 residues. The CDR3 DNA follows: TGCAGCGGTGTAGCGGGGAGCTCTAGCACAGATACGCAGTATTTT. Its protein product is CSGVAGSSSTDTQYF.

The rearrangement uses TRBV29-1 and TRBJ1-2, with no clear D. Germline V CDR1 and CDR2: SQVTM, ANQGSEA. The CDR3 length is 12 residues. V was cut by 5 bases and J by 3 bases, with 10 bases left in between. For the CDR3, the DNA is TGCAGCGTTCGAAGGTTTTACTATGGCTACACCTTC. Encoded protein: CSVRRFYYGYTF.

This chain uses TRBV30 with TRBJ1-1; D unresolved. The CDR3 contains 13 residues. V was clipped by 0 bases and J by 7 bases, with 12 bases between them. Germline V gene lookup returns CDR1 GTSNPN and CDR2 SVGIG (reference sequence). CDR3 protein: CAWSVLANVEAFF. The DNA for the CDR3 is TGTGCCTGGAGTGTATTGGCAAATGTTGAAGCTTTCTTT.

The rearrangement joins TRBV11-2 to TRBJ1-2, with D maybe TRBD1 (6 bases). This CDR3 comprises 14 residues. Per germline, CDR1 SGHAT and CDR2 FQNNGV. V was shortened by 6 bases and J by 2 bases, with 13 bases between the two germline ends. This CDR3 reads CASRKRGGNYGYTF. CDR3 nucleotides: TGTGCCAGCAGAAAAAGGGGGGGGAACTATGGCTACACCTTC.

This clone was seen just once. This chain links TRBV7-2 with TRBJ2-4; tentative D call: TRBD2 (5 bases). The CDR3 covers 12 residues. Trimming removed 6 bases from V and 15 bases from J, with 18 bases in between. Germline V gene lookup returns CDR1 SGHTA and CDR2 FQGNSA. CDR3 coding DNA: TGTGCCAGCAGTTTTGCTACTAGTCATCCGTACTTC. This codes for CASSFATSHPYF. Looking up the rest from reference TRBV7-2 and TRBJ2-4 gives the full variable domain: GAGVSQSPSNKVTEKGKDVELRCDPISGHTALYWYRQSLGQGLEFLIYFQGNSAPDKSGLPSDRFSAERTGGSVSTLTIQRTQQEDSAVYLCASSFATSHPYFGAGTRLSVL.